Listed below are T cell receptor beta chains from one sample, sequenced in a study of shared clonotypes between healthy human individuals. Data came from immunoSEQ multiplex PCR; TCRdb stores just in-frame clones and leaves some out. The data show more than 400,000 clones, 90% to 97% seen once. What was sequenced was naive CD4+ T cells sorted from blood. These receptor sequences come from a woman aged 30 to 39 in good health. Both conserved end residues are part of each CDR3. A D gene is named only where the DNA matches it firmly. Not all rows give a size; the values are once, few, many and, for expanded clones, a class.

j_call,v_call,d_call,clone_size,cdr3_nt,cdr3_aa
TRBJ2-3,TRBV29-1,-,-,TGCAGCGTTGATCGCGCCTCCAGCACAGATACGCAGTATTTT,CSVDRASSTDTQYF
TRBJ1-3,TRBV5-1,-,-,TGCGCCAGCAGCCTGGACAGAGCCTCTGGAAACACCATATATTTT,CASSLDRASGNTIYF
TRBJ2-7,TRBV11-3,TRBD1,-,TGTGCCAGCAGCCGGGGACAGGGCACCTACGAGCAGTACTTC,CASSRGQGTYEQYF
TRBJ1-5,TRBV4-1,-,once,TGCGCCAGCAGCCAAGATTGGTCAGCGGCCCAGCATTTT,CASSQDWSAAQHF
TRBJ2-7,TRBV10-3,TRBD1,-,TGTGCCATCAGTGGCCCAGGACAGGTCGAGCAGTACTTC,CAISGPGQVEQYF
TRBJ2-7,TRBV4-1,-,-,TGCGCCAGCAGCCAAGTTGGAGTCGGGACCTACGAGCAGTACTTC,CASSQVGVGTYEQYF
TRBJ2-1,TRBV28,-,-,TGTGCCAGTGCCCCAGGAATTTACAATGAGCAGTTCTTC,CASAPGIYNEQFF
TRBJ1-1,TRBV19,-,-,TGTGCCAGTAGTATATATCAGGGTTGGACTGAAGCTTTCTTT,CASSIYQGWTEAFF
TRBJ2-7,TRBV28,TRBD1,once,TGTGCCAGCAAGAGGACAGGAACCTACGAGCAGTACTTC,CASKRTGTYEQYF
TRBJ2-1,TRBV28,-,-,TGTGCCAGCAGTTTGGAGCGGTTAGGGGGAATCGATGAGCAGTTCTTC,CASSLERLGGIDEQFF
TRBJ2-7,TRBV27,-,-,TGTGCCAGCAGCCCCAGGGGGGTCCTCTACGAGCAGTACTTC,CASSPRGVLYEQYF
TRBJ2-2,TRBV18,-,-,TGTGCCAGCTCACCACTCACAGACATTACCGGGGAGCTGTTTTTT,CASSPLTDITGELFF
TRBJ2-4,TRBV28,-,-,TGTGCCAGCAGCCCAGGGGTTGAGAAAAACATTCAGTACTTC,CASSPGVEKNIQYF
TRBJ1-1,TRBV6-1,-,-,TGTGCCAGCAGGTCCCCGACATACACTGAAGCTTTCTTT,CASRSPTYTEAFF
TRBJ2-7,TRBV6-5,TRBD1,-,TGTGCCAGCAGTTCAGCCTGGGACAGTTCCTACGAGCAGTACTTC,CASSSAWDSSYEQYF
TRBJ2-7,TRBV5-1,TRBD1,-,TGCGCCAGCAGCCCCTACAGGGGAAGCTCCTACGAGCAGTACTTC,CASSPYRGSSYEQYF
TRBJ2-7,TRBV18,TRBD2,-,TGTGCCAGCTCACCCCCCGGCGGGAGGGACTCCTACGAGCAGTACTTC,CASSPPGGRDSYEQYF
TRBJ1-2,TRBV5-1,-,-,TGCGCCAGCAGCTGGGACGGGAACTATGGCTACACCTTC,CASSWDGNYGYTF
TRBJ2-7,TRBV19,TRBD2,-,TGTGCCAGTAGTCCCCGCGGGGGGCGCGGGTACGAGCAGTACTTC,CASSPRGGRGYEQYF
TRBJ2-7,TRBV27,-,-,TGTGCCAGTCGGGCTACATACTCCTACGAGCAGTACTTC,CASRATYSYEQYF
TRBJ1-4,TRBV5-8,-,-,TGTGCCAGCAGCTTACAGAGGGAAAAACTGTTTTTT,CASSLQREKLFF
TRBJ2-2,TRBV27,TRBD2,few,TGTGCCAGCAGCCCGTATCTAGCGGGTCTCACCGGGGAGCTGTTTTTT,CASSPYLAGLTGELFF
TRBJ2-7,TRBV30,TRBD2,-,TGTGCAACCTCTAGCGGGAGAAGTGCCTACGAGCAGTACTTC,CATSSGRSAYEQYF
TRBJ2-1,TRBV18,-,-,TGTGCCAGCTCACCCCCGTTAGTGGATGAGCAGTTCTTC,CASSPPLVDEQFF
TRBJ2-1,TRBV2,-,once,TGTGCCAGCAGTGACTCGACCCAGGTCAATGAGCAGTTCTTC,CASSDSTQVNEQFF
TRBJ1-4,TRBV6-1,-,-,TGTGCCAGCTCGAGGGGAGGGATGGGGGAAAAACTGTTTTTT,CASSRGGMGEKLFF
TRBJ2-7,TRBV4-1,-,-,TGCGCCAGCAGCCAAGTTCTACTGCCGACCTACGAGCAGTACTTC,CASSQVLLPTYEQYF
TRBJ1-1,TRBV6-1,-,-,TGTGCCAGCAGTGTACGGCAGGTGAACACTGAAGCTTTCTTT,CASSVRQVNTEAFF
TRBJ2-1,TRBV6-5,-,-,TGTGCCAGCAGTTATGATGGGGGCTCCTACAATGAGCAGTTCTTC,CASSYDGGSYNEQFF
TRBJ2-3,TRBV7-6,-,-,TGTGCCAGCAGCTTACCTACAGATACGCAGTATTTT,CASSLPTDTQYF
TRBJ2-7,TRBV27,-,-,TGTGCCAACCCCTCAGATTGGCGGGAATTCGAGCAGTACTTC,CANPSDWREFEQYF
TRBJ1-1,TRBV19,TRBD1,-,TGTGCCAGTAATACGGGAGGGGGCTTCGAAGTGCCTGAAGCTTTCTTT,CASNTGGGFEVPEAFF
TRBJ1-2,TRBV6-6,-,-,TGTGCCAGCAGTTACCGGGAAGGCTATGGCTACACCTTC,CASSYREGYGYTF
TRBJ2-3,TRBV10-1,TRBD1,-,TGCGCCAGCAGTGAAAGAGGGGGCGCAGAAGATACGCAGTATTTT,CASSERGGAEDTQYF
TRBJ1-4,TRBV5-1,-,-,TGCGCCAGCAGCTTGGTAGGGGGTAATGAAAAACTGTTTTTT,CASSLVGGNEKLFF
TRBJ2-3,TRBV11-2,TRBD2,-,TGTGCCAGCAGACTAGCGCCAGATACGCAGTATTTT,CASRLAPDTQYF
TRBJ1-5,TRBV7-2,-,-,TGTGCCAGCAGCTTAGCGAATCAGCCCCAGCATTTT,CASSLANQPQHF
TRBJ1-4,TRBV29-1,-,-,TGCAGCGCTCAAGGAGGGACTAATGAAAAACTGTTTTTT,CSAQGGTNEKLFF
TRBJ2-7,TRBV15,-,-,TGTGCCACCAGCAGAGATCTAGAACTTACCTACGAGCAGTACTTC,CATSRDLELTYEQYF
TRBJ1-2,TRBV5-4,-,-,TGTGCCAGCAGCCTAGGGACATTTGTCGGTTGGAATGGCTACACCTTC,CASSLGTFVGWNGYTF
TRBJ2-7,TRBV30,-,-,TGTGCCTGGAGCAAACCGGGACTCCCGGGACGTCGAGAGCAGTACTTC,CAWSKPGLPGRREQYF
TRBJ1-5,TRBV5-5,-,once,TGTGCCAGCAGCAGCAAAAGTCAGCCCCAGCATTTT,CASSSKSQPQHF
TRBJ2-7,TRBV13,-,-,TGTGCCAGCGGTTCCTACGAGCAGTACTTC,CASGSYEQYF
TRBJ1-1,TRBV18,-,-,TGTGCCAGCTCACCCCTAGGCAATTTTCGGACCTCGGGCACTGAAGCTTTCTTT,CASSPLGNFRTSGTEAFF
TRBJ2-1,TRBV18,TRBD2,-,TGTGCCAGCTCCAACGGACTAGCGCCGAAAAATGAGCAGTTCTTC,CASSNGLAPKNEQFF
TRBJ1-5,TRBV19,-,-,TGTGCCAGTACCCCCGGGATTTATAGCAATCAGCCCCAGCATTTT,CASTPGIYSNQPQHF
TRBJ1-4,TRBV30,-,-,TGTGCCTGGAACTTTAAAGGGGGTGAAAAACTGTTTTTT,CAWNFKGGEKLFF
TRBJ2-5,TRBV29-1,-,-,TGCAGCGTTATCACGTCAGAGACCCAGTACTTC,CSVITSETQYF
TRBJ1-1,TRBV5-1,-,-,TGCGCCAGCTTGGACGGGGCCCCTGGCACTGAAGCTTTCTTT,CASLDGAPGTEAFF
TRBJ2-7,TRBV11-3,-,-,TGTGCCAGCAGCGCGGGGCAGGGCGTTTCCTACGAGCAGTACTTC,CASSAGQGVSYEQYF
TRBJ1-4,TRBV28,-,-,TGTGCCAGCAGTCCCCACGGGCGAATTAATGAAAAACTGTTTTTT,CASSPHGRINEKLFF
TRBJ1-1,TRBV29-1,-,-,TGCAGCACACAAAGGGGCCCGAACACTGAAGCTTTCTTT,CSTQRGPNTEAFF